Sequencing of this T cell receptor (beta chain) was carried out in a study of T-cell memory formation after mild COVID-19. Overall study: TCR clusters mostly belonged to single donors. Whole-study results and caveats: Pre-infection memory contained some responding clones, which suggested that cross-reactive memory had joined. Contracting clones from day 15 to 85 had balanced CD4/CD8; later expanders favoured CD4+.

In regard to this clonotype: The antigen is unknown.

The TCR alpha and TCR beta cDNA libraries, bearing sample barcodes and UMIs, were generated by 5'RACE using constant-segment primers. TCRdb independently ran MiXCR on the 5' RACE reads; one entry per CDR3 protein. The sample has a few hundred thousand distinct CDR3 sequences, about a sixth seen once. CDR1 and CDR2 from the germline V gene are KGHSH and LQKENI. Trimming left V 6 bases short and J 3 bases short, with 11 bases between. This CDR3 contains 13 residues. This sequence joins TRBV18 and TRBJ1-2, with D perhaps TRBD1 (5 bases). Source material: PBMCs or a T cell subset sorted from them (not recorded which). The sequence was collected from a man between 18 and 29 years old who had mild COVID-19 (a few samples of this study predate the infection). Cell type and time point are not known. The CDR3: CASSEGSDYGYTF. In nucleotides, the CDR3 is TGTGCCAGCTCTGAGGGGTCGGACTATGGCTACACCTTC.